These T cell receptor beta chains were read from a single sample in a study of cytomegalovirus exposure and HLA in healthy donors. Measured with immunoSEQ multiplex PCR; TCRdb has only the in-frame clones, and not every one. The table has 85,000 to 100,000 clones, 79% seen once. Sequencing input: PBMCs. All receptors come from a male donor in good health and CMV-seropositive. Each CDR3 is given with its conserved first and last residue. Fields, in order: CDR3 length, D gene, clone size, J gene, V gene, CDR3 DNA, CDR3 protein. A D gene is named only where the DNA matches it firmly. Rows give clone size only sometimes, using once, few, many, or a class for an expanded clone.

length: 16; D: TRBD1; size: .; J: TRBJ1-4; V: TRBV12-5; DNA: TGTGCTAGTGGTTTGGTACACGGCAGGGGGGTTGAAAAACTGTTTTTT; CDR3: CASGLVHGRGVEKLFF
length: 13; D: .; size: .; J: TRBJ1-2; V: TRBV28; DNA: TGTGCCAGCGGCACCTCCACAGGGCAAGGCTACACCTTC; CDR3: CASGTSTGQGYTF
length: 14; D: .; size: .; J: TRBJ1-1; V: TRBV6-5; DNA: TGTGCCAGCATGGGGAGGGCCGAGTATACTGAAGCTTTCTTT; CDR3: CASMGRAEYTEAFF
length: 16; D: TRBD1; size: .; J: TRBJ1-6; V: TRBV14; DNA: TGTGCCAGCAGCCAACAGACAGGGGCGAGTGGTTCACCCCTCCACTTT; CDR3: CASSQQTGASGSPLHF
length: 14; D: .; size: .; J: TRBJ1-5; V: TRBV23-1; DNA: TGCGCCACCCTATCCGGGGGTAGCAATCAGCCCCAGCATTTT; CDR3: CATLSGGSNQPQHF
length: 14; D: .; size: .; J: TRBJ1-1; V: TRBV5-6; DNA: TGTGCCAGCAGCTCACTCTCAGGGAACACTGAAGCTTTCTTT; CDR3: CASSSLSGNTEAFF
length: 14; D: .; size: .; J: TRBJ1-2; V: TRBV4-2; DNA: TGTGCCAGCAGCCAAACTGGACAGTACTATGGCTACACCTTC; CDR3: CASSQTGQYYGYTF
length: 13; D: .; size: .; J: TRBJ1-1; V: TRBV6-1; DNA: TGTGCCAGCAGTGAATCTCTTCGACTTGAAGCTTTCTTT; CDR3: CASSESLRLEAFF
length: 14; D: TRBD1; size: few; J: TRBJ1-1; V: TRBV6-6; DNA: TGTGCCAGCAGTTGGGGACAGATGAACACTGAAGCTTTCTTT; CDR3: CASSWGQMNTEAFF
length: 14; D: TRBD1; size: few; J: TRBJ1-1; V: TRBV4-3; DNA: TGCGCCAGCAGCCCTTCCGACAGGGGGCGGCAAGCTTTCTTT; CDR3: CASSPSDRGRQAFF
length: 17; D: .; size: .; J: TRBJ1-1; V: TRBV7-8; DNA: TGTGCCAGCAGCCCCGCCTACCTAGGGAGGGCGGACACTGAAGCTTTCTTT; CDR3: CASSPAYLGRADTEAFF